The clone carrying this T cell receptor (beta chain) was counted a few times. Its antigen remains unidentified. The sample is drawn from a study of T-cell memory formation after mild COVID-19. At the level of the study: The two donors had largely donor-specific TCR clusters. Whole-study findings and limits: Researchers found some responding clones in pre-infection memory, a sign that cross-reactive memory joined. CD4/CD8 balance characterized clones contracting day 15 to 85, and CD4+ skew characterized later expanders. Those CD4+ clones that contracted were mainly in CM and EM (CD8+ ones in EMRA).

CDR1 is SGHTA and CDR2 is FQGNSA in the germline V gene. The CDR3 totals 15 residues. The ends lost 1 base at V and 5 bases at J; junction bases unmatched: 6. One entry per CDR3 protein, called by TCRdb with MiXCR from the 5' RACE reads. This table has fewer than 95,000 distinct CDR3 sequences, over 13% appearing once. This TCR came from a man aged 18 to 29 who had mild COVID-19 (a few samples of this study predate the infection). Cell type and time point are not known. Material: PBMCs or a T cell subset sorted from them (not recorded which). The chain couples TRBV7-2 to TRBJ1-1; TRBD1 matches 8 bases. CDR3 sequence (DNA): TGTGCCAGCAGCTTAGGCGCAGGGGGCGGAACTGAAGCTTTCTTT. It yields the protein CASSLGAGGGTEAFF. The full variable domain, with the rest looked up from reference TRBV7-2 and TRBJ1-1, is GAGVSQSPSNKVTEKGKDVELRCDPISGHTALYWYRQSLGQGLEFLIYFQGNSAPDKSGLPSDRFSAERTGGSVSTLTIQRTQQEDSAVYLCASSLGAGGGTEAFFGQGTRLTVV.